A selection of T cell receptor beta chains follows, all from one sample in a study of regulatory T cells in long-lasting Graves disease. A single record per CDR3 protein comes from TCRdb applying MiXCR to the multiplex PCR reads. There are approximately 230,000 distinct CDR3 sequences in the sample; about 17% occur only once, and roughly 23% lies in the top ten. The sample consisted of peripheral blood mononuclear cells (PBMCs), taken at new diagnosis, from a patient treated with antithyroid drugs. These TCRs come from a female donor with Graves disease. CDR3s include the opening cysteine and the closing phenylalanine or tryptophan. The order of the fields is J gene, V gene, D gene, clone size, CDR3 protein, CDR3 DNA. A D gene is named only where the DNA matches it firmly. Clone size is not always given. Where it is, it says once, few, many or a class for expanded clones.

>TRBJ2-2|TRBV9|-|many
CASSVRLDSGVTGELFF
TGTGCCAGCAGCGTACGACTAGATTCGGGCGTGACCGGGGAGCTGTTTTTT
>TRBJ2-7|TRBV19|-|few
CASSVGQTFYEQYF
TGTGCCAGTAGTGTCGGACAGACTTTCTACGAGCAGTACTTC
>TRBJ2-7|TRBV11-2|TRBD1|many
CASSPGTATYEQYF
TGTGCCAGCAGCCCCGGGACAGCCACCTACGAGCAGTACTTC
>TRBJ2-3|TRBV10-3|-|many
CAIRTAVAEGSTDTQYF
TGTGCCATCAGAACCGCCGTAGCGGAGGGTAGCACAGATACGCAGTATTTT
>TRBJ1-1|TRBV9|-|-
CASTLGGDTEVFF
TGTGCCAGCACCCTCGGAGGGGACACTGAAGTTTTCTTT
>TRBJ2-3|TRBV12-3/TRBV12-4|TRBD1|many
CASSPRTGGVADTQYF
TGTGCCAGCAGTCCGCGGACAGGGGGAGTTGCAGATACGCAGTATTTT
>TRBJ1-5|TRBV3-1|TRBD1|many
CASSQGTGRQPQHF
TGTGCCAGCAGCCAAGGGACAGGGAGGCAGCCCCAGCATTTT
>TRBJ1-1|TRBV19|-|-
CASKTGKNTEAFF
TGTGCCAGTAAGACGGGAAAGAACACTGAAGCTTTCTTT
>TRBJ1-2|TRBV7-8|TRBD1|-
CASTRGAGGGYGYTF
TGTGCCAGCACGAGAGGCGCAGGGGGCGGCTATGGCTACACCTTC
>TRBJ2-1|TRBV28|TRBD2|many
CASRGGVLIYNEQFF
TGTGCCAGCAGGGGAGGGGTACTTATCTACAATGAGCAGTTCTTC
>TRBJ1-5|TRBV28|-|-
CASSQGRTTRDQPQHF
TGTGCCAGCAGCCAAGGACGGACGACAAGGGATCAGCCCCAGCATTTT
>TRBJ1-2|TRBV20-1|-|-
CSARDPTQRTIYGYTF
TGCAGTGCTAGAGATCCTACCCAGAGGACCATCTATGGCTACACCTTC
>TRBJ1-1|TRBV20-1|TRBD1|many
CSAVVPGQVHFEAFF
TGCAGTGCCGTTGTACCGGGACAGGTTCATTTTGAAGCTTTCTTT
>TRBJ2-1|TRBV11-2|-|many
CASRVRELGDEQFF
TGTGCCAGCAGAGTTAGGGAGTTGGGGGATGAGCAGTTCTTC
>TRBJ2-1|TRBV11-3|TRBD2|many
CASSFLAGGPGEQFF
TGTGCCAGCAGCTTTTTAGCGGGAGGGCCGGGTGAGCAGTTCTTC
>TRBJ1-6|TRBV6-2/TRBV6-3|-|many
CASSYSYGAENSPLHF
TGTGCCAGCAGTTACTCTTACGGGGCAGAGAATTCACCCCTCCACTTT
>TRBJ2-3|TRBV9|-|-
CASSPPPGATGTQYF
TGTGCCAGCAGCCCACCCCCAGGCGCCACAGGTACGCAGTATTTT
>TRBJ2-7|TRBV4-3|TRBD2|many
CASSQALGLGGYEQYF
TGCGCCAGCAGCCAAGCCCTGGGCCTCGGGGGGTACGAGCAGTACTTC
>TRBJ2-3|TRBV11-2|-|many
CASSLEGPAWDTQYF
TGTGCCAGCAGCTTAGAGGGCCCAGCTTGGGATACGCAGTATTTT
>TRBJ1-5|TRBV19|-|-
CASRESGYSNQPQHF
TGTGCCAGTAGGGAGAGCGGATACAGCAATCAGCCCCAGCATTTT
>TRBJ1-4|TRBV20-1|TRBD1|-
CSAKGINRGQEKLFF
TGCAGTGCCAAAGGAATCAACAGGGGGCAGGAAAAACTGTTTTTT
>TRBJ2-1|TRBV9|-|-
CASSGLGEYNEQFF
TGTGCCAGCTCGGGCCTGGGGGAATACAATGAGCAGTTCTTC
>TRBJ1-4|TRBV30|-|many
CAWSPGTTKLFF
TGTGCCTGGAGTCCAGGGACCACAAAACTGTTTTTT
>TRBJ2-2|TRBV19|-|many
CASGGLNTGELFF
TGTGCCAGCGGGGGTCTTAACACCGGGGAGCTGTTTTTT
>TRBJ2-1|TRBV25-1|TRBD2|-
CASSEFGSGGNEQFF
TGTGCCAGCAGTGAATTTGGTAGCGGGGGAAATGAGCAGTTCTTC
>TRBJ1-4|TRBV20-1|TRBD1|-
CSARTDRDNEKLFF
TGCAGTGCTAGAACGGACAGGGATAATGAAAAACTGTTTTTT
>TRBJ2-1|TRBV11-2|-|many
CASSEGGGGDEQFF
TGTGCCAGCAGCGAAGGGGGGGGGGGCGATGAGCAGTTCTTC
>TRBJ1-5|TRBV7-9|-|many
CASSVGNQPQHF
TGTGCCAGCAGCGTAGGGAATCAGCCCCAGCATTTT
>TRBJ2-5|TRBV11-3|-|many
CASSSPRPGVDNWYQETQYF
TGTGCCAGCAGCTCGCCCCGACCGGGAGTAGATAACTGGTACCAAGAGACCCAGTACTTC
>TRBJ2-1|TRBV20-1|TRBD2|many
CSASTTSGAGDEQFF
TGCAGTGCTAGTACTACTAGCGGGGCGGGCGATGAGCAGTTCTTC
>TRBJ1-4|TRBV30|TRBD1|-
CAWSVTTGDEKLFF
TGTGCCTGGAGTGTAACGACAGGGGATGAAAAACTGTTTTTT
>TRBJ1-1|TRBV7-2|-|many
CASSLDKIGNTEAFF
TGCGCCAGCAGCTTGGACAAAATAGGGAACACTGAAGCTTTCTTT
>TRBJ2-1|TRBV7-2|TRBD2|-
CASSLKGLAGANYNEQFF
TGTGCCAGCAGCTTAAAGGGACTAGCGGGGGCCAATTACAATGAGCAGTTCTTC
>TRBJ2-5|TRBV19|-|few
CASSEGWETQYF
TGTGCCAGTAGCGAAGGGTGGGAGACCCAGTACTTC
>TRBJ2-5|TRBV9|TRBD2|-
CASSVEGTSGRGETQYF
TGTGCCAGCAGCGTAGAGGGGACTAGCGGGAGGGGAGAGACCCAGTACTTC
>TRBJ2-5|TRBV2|-|many
CASRTQIQETQYF
TGTGCCAGCAGGACTCAGATCCAAGAGACCCAGTACTTC
>TRBJ2-1|TRBV4-3|TRBD2|many
CASSQGPSGISYNEQFF
TGCGCCAGCAGCCAAGGTCCTAGCGGGATATCCTACAATGAGCAGTTCTTC
>TRBJ1-4|TRBV18|-|many
CASSQRGTNEKLFF
TGTGCCAGCTCCCAAAGGGGAACTAATGAAAAACTGTTTTTT
>TRBJ2-7|TRBV4-3|-|-
CASSLRYSTGHIYEQYF
TGCGCCAGCAGCCTAAGGTACTCAACGGGACATATCTACGAGCAGTACTTC
>TRBJ2-1|TRBV28|-|many
CASSLNRVGQFF
TGTGCCAGCAGTTTAAATCGGGTAGGGCAGTTCTTC
>TRBJ2-1|TRBV12-3/TRBV12-4|TRBD2|-
CASSRAGVANEQFF
TGTGCCAGCAGTAGAGCGGGAGTGGCAAATGAGCAGTTCTTC
>TRBJ2-5|TRBV19|-|-
CASSGRNQETKYF
TGTGCCAGTAGTGGCAGGAACCAAGAGACCAAGTACTTC
>TRBJ2-2|TRBV7-6|-|-
CASSLAWASFISSGELFF
TGTGCCAGCAGCTTAGCGTGGGCTAGCTTTATAAGCTCCGGGGAGCTGTTTTTT
>TRBJ2-1|TRBV19|-|-
CASSIKPDTYNEQFF
TGTGCCAGTAGTATAAAACCGGACACATACAATGAGCAGTTCTTC
>TRBJ2-5|TRBV28|TRBD1|many
CASSLSTGGKETQYF
TGTGCCAGCAGTTTATCGACAGGGGGCAAAGAGACCCAGTACTTC